Shown below are 27 T cell receptor beta chains from a single sample sequenced in a study of T cell clonotyping in hematopoietic cell transplantation. Time point reported: recipient sample about 28 days before transplant, after cytoreduction. The data were produced by immunoSEQ multiplex PCR, yet TCRdb's version contains in-frame clones alone and is incomplete. The sample lists about 76,000 clones, about 95% seen once, with under 2% in the top ten. This specimen was peripheral blood mononuclear cells, taken before stem cell transplant. All receptors derive from a woman aged 50 to 60 with acute myeloid leukemia. Some clones in this sample may be carry-over from other donors' samples.

The chain is built from TRBV28 and TRBJ2-3; possibly TRBD1 or TRBD2 for D (5 bases each). Germline V gives CDR1 MDHEN, CDR2 SYDVKM. Trimming shortened V by 5 bases and J by 2 bases, and 17 bases separated the two germline ends. This CDR3 spans 16 amino acids. The CDR3 DNA reads TGTGCCAGCAGTGAATCCGGGACCGGCAACACAGATACGCAGTATTTT. This sequence encodes CASSESGTGNTDTQYF.

The gene calls are TRBV6-1 and TRBJ2-5; 7 bases are shared with TRBD2. The germline V gene encodes CDR1 MNHNS and CDR2 SASEGT. Trimming cost V 4 bases and J 1 base; bases outside gene matches: 3. The length of the CDR3 is 14 residues. The CDR3 protein is CASSVGGGQETQYF. The CDR3 nucleotides are TGTGCCAGCAGTGTGGGGGGGGGCCAAGAGACCCAGTACTTC.

The V call is TRBV5-1, the J call TRBJ2-7; 10 nucleotides align to TRBD2. The junction had 10 bases not matched to a gene; V was cut back by 0 bases and J by 4 bases. The CDR3 runs 17 residues. In germline, CDR1 is SGHRS, CDR2 YFSETQ. The chain's CDR3 is CASSLAELAGVGYEQYF. The CDR3 bases are TGCGCCAGCAGCTTGGCCGAGCTAGCGGGAGTCGGATACGAGCAGTACTTC.

V and J are TRBV7-9 and TRBJ2-2; 9 bases agree with TRBD2. Germline V gene sequence: CDR1 SEHNR, CDR2 FQNEAQ (reference sequence). The CDR3 contains 17 residues. The trim removed 5 bases at V and 2 bases at J, leaving 9 bases unmatched. The CDR3 sequence: CASSGAAGGLNTGELFF. Written as DNA, the CDR3 is TGTGCCAGCAGCGGGGCAGCGGGGGGTCTTAACACCGGGGAGCTGTTTTTT.

This clone was picked up one time. The rearrangement joins TRBV28 to TRBJ1-1; no firm D call. Germline V gene sequence: CDR1 MDHEN, CDR2 SYDVKM. The CDR3 length is 14 residues. The ends were cut back, 6 bases at V and 1 base at J, with 12 bases in the middle. The CDR3 spells CASSPLQKNTEAFF. For the CDR3, the DNA is TGTGCCAGCAGCCCTCTACAAAAGAACACTGAAGCTTTCTTT. Complete variable domain (other parts from reference TRBV28 and TRBJ1-1): DVKVTQSSRYLVKRTGEKVFLECVQDMDHENMFWYRQDPGLGLRLIYFSYDVKMKEKGDIPEGYSVSREKKERFSLILESASTNQTSMYLCASSPLQKNTEAFFGQGTRLTVV.

This clone was observed once. The chain combines TRBV30 with TRBJ2-4; 11 nucleotides line up with TRBD2. The germline V gene has CDR1 GTSNPN and CDR2 SVGIG (reference sequence). The CDR3 totals 13 residues. With V trimmed by 5 bases and J by 6 bases, 3 bases remained unmatched. The CDR3 sequence: CAWGTSGLNIQYF. The CDR3 nucleotides read TGTGCCTGGGGGACTAGCGGATTAAACATTCAGTACTTC.

This chain joins TRBV30 and TRBJ2-6; a possible D gene is TRBD2 (6 bases). CDR3 length: 14 amino acids. Per germline, CDR1 GTSNPN and CDR2 SVGIG (reference sequence). V shed 7 bases and J shed 2 bases, with 12 bases lying between them. Here the CDR3 reads CASWRGAGANVLTF. The CDR3 DNA is TGTGCCTCTTGGCGGGGAGCTGGGGCCAACGTCCTGACTTTC.

This chain links TRBV7-3 with TRBJ2-2; maybe TRBD2 (6 bases). The CDR3 extends over 13 amino acids. The V and J ends lost 5 bases and 5 bases respectively, with 9 bases between them. Germline V gene data show CDR1 as SGHTA and CDR2 as FQGTGA. CDR3: CASSRGTTGELFF. The CDR3, as DNA: TGTGCCAGCAGCCGGGGGACGACCGGGGAGCTGTTTTTT.

V gene TRBV7-9 combines with J gene TRBJ1-1; 10 positions match TRBD1. This CDR3 region has 18 residues. In germline, CDR1 is SEHNR, CDR2 FQNEAQ (reference sequence). V gave up 2 bases and J gave up 3 bases; unmatched junction bases: 12. Here the CDR3 DNA reads TGTGCCAGCAGCTTACCCCTCCGACAGGGGGCGCAGGACACTGAAGCTTTCTTT. It codes for CASSLPLRQGAQDTEAFF.

The V gene is TRBV14, the J gene TRBJ2-2; no reliable D call. Trimming left V 1 base short and J 0 bases short, with 15 bases between. This CDR3 is 18 amino acids long. Germline values: CDR1 SGHDN, CDR2 FVKESK. The CDR3 region is CASSQVATKFANTGELFF. CDR3 DNA: TGTGCCAGCAGCCAAGTTGCGACAAAGTTCGCGAACACCGGGGAGCTGTTTTTT.

The rearrangement joins TRBV19 to TRBJ1-5, with 8 bases lining up with TRBD1. CDR1 and CDR2 (germline): LNHDA, SQIVND (reference sequence). With 7 bases clipped from V and 3 bases from J, the junction kept 5 bases outside the gene matches. The CDR3 is made up of 14 amino acids. The CDR3 DNA reads as TGTGCCAGTACCCTGGGACAGGTCAATCAGCCCCAGCATTTT. Translating gives CASTLGQVNQPQHF.

The rearrangement joins TRBV6-1 to TRBJ2-7; unclear D gene. The CDR3 totals 13 residues. CDR1 and CDR2 from the germline V gene are MNHNS and SASEGT. Trimming pared 2 bases from V and 7 bases from J, leaving 12 bases between. The CDR3 spells CASSEMTIGEQYF. The CDR3 nucleotides are TGTGCCAGCAGTGAAATGACCATAGGAGAGCAGTACTTC.

The J gene is TRBJ2-7, the V gene TRBV6-1; 8 nucleotides align to TRBD2. The germline V gene has CDR1 MNHNS and CDR2 SASEGT. With V trimmed by 4 bases and J by 0 bases, 2 bases remained unmatched. This CDR3 contains 14 residues. In DNA, the CDR3 is TGTGCCAGCAGTGGACTAGCGAACTCCTACGAGCAGTACTTC. Encoded protein: CASSGLANSYEQYF.

This chain connects TRBV18 to TRBJ2-7; tentative D call: TRBD1 (6 bases). V was trimmed by 3 bases and J by 2 bases, leaving 14 bases between them. In germline, CDR1 is KGHSH, CDR2 LQKENI. This CDR3 region has 15 residues. CDR3: CASSPTGTNTYEQYF. The CDR3 nucleotides are TGTGCCAGCTCACCCACCGGGACAAATACCTACGAGCAGTACTTC.

This CDR3 is CASGRNNLGEQYF. CDR3 DNA: TGTGCCAGCGGACGAAACAATCTAGGCGAGCAGTACTTC. V is TRBV28 and J is TRBJ2-7; D ambiguous. Looked up from germline, CDR1 is MDHEN and CDR2 is SYDVKM. CDR3 length: 13 residues. Trimming took off 8 bases at V and 6 bases at J, with 17 bases between the two ends.

This clone was recorded a few times. CDR3 bases: TGTGCCAGCGATGGGACCCGTAATTCACCCCTCCACTTT. Residues: CASDGTRNSPLHF. The chain employs TRBV2 and TRBJ1-6, with D perhaps TRBD1 (5 bases). CDR1 SNHLY and CDR2 FYNNEI come from the germline V gene. This CDR3 comprises 13 residues. With 8 bases removed from V and 6 bases from J, the gap between germline ends came to 11 bases.

J is TRBJ1-5 and V is TRBV7-9, with D unclear. This CDR3 has 14 residues. Trimming shortened V by 5 bases and J by 4 bases, and 12 bases separated the two germline ends. Germline loops: CDR1 SEHNR, CDR2 FQNEAQ (reference sequence). The CDR3 loop is CASSPGRKNQPQHF. The CDR3 DNA reads TGTGCCAGCAGCCCCGGACGGAAAAATCAGCCCCAGCATTTT.

The V and J genes are TRBV9 and TRBJ1-5; D is ambiguous. V lost 4 bases to trimming and J lost 6 bases, with 8 bases between them. Germline V gene data show CDR1 as SGDLS and CDR2 as YYNGEE. The CDR3 is 12 amino acids. Written as DNA, the CDR3 is TGTGCCAGCAGCCCTGGGTTTCAGCCCCAGCATTTT. This encodes CASSPGFQPQHF.

The chain carries TRBV6-5 and TRBJ1-2, with 10 bases matching TRBD1. CDR3 length: 14 amino acids. V trimming: 7 bases; J trimming: 7 bases; junction bases outside the gene matches: 9. The germline CDR1 and CDR2 sequences are MNHEY and SVGAGI. CDR3 loop: CASKPQTGGGGYTF. CDR3 DNA: TGTGCCAGCAAACCTCAGACAGGGGGCGGTGGCTACACCTTC.

The V gene is TRBV11-2, the J gene TRBJ2-5, with 9 bases identical to TRBD2. The CDR3 is 17 amino acids. Germline V lookup: CDR1 SGHAT, CDR2 FQNNGV. V shed 5 bases and J 2 bases; nucleotides not matched to a gene: 12. CDR3 amino acids: CASSPRVAGALQETQYF. The CDR3 DNA reads TGTGCCAGCAGCCCGAGAGTAGCGGGGGCACTTCAAGAGACCCAGTACTTC.

CDR3 protein: CASSEGGWNTEAFF. As DNA, the CDR3 is TGTGCCAGCAGTGAAGGGGGCTGGAACACTGAAGCTTTCTTT. The chain is built from TRBV25-1 and TRBJ1-1, with D possibly matching TRBD1 (6 bases). Trimming removed 2 bases from V and 1 base from J, with 8 bases in between. Germline CDR1 is MGHDK and CDR2 is SYGVNS. The CDR3 extends over 14 amino acids.

The chain links TRBV30 to TRBJ1-2, with D hard to call. The V end was cut by 4 bases, the J end by 8 bases, with 14 bases between. CDR3 length: 12 residues. Germline-derived CDR1 and CDR2 are GTSNPN and SVGIG (reference sequence). The CDR3 nucleotides read TGTGCCTGGACGTCGGGTGGTAAGGGCTACACCTTC. As protein: CAWTSGGKGYTF.

This clone was detected only a few times. The rearrangement joins TRBV19 to TRBJ2-5, with D possibly being TRBD2 (5 bases). V lost 8 bases and J lost 0, with 10 bases in between. Germline values: CDR1 LNHDA, CDR2 SQIVND (reference sequence). The CDR3 length is 13 residues. Here the CDR3 reads CASSTDYQETQYF. The CDR3 DNA follows: TGTGCCAGTTCAACGGACTACCAAGAGACCCAGTACTTC.

J is TRBJ1-1 and V is TRBV28; D is uncertain. CDR1 and CDR2 (germline): MDHEN, SYDVKM. The CDR3 has 13 residues. V lost 6 bases and J lost 0, with 8 bases in between. The CDR3 DNA follows: TGTGCCAGCAGGTGGACGGTGAACACTGAAGCTTTCTTT. Translated, it gives CASRWTVNTEAFF.

The rearrangement links TRBV9 to TRBJ1-1; 8 bases fit TRBD1. The CDR3 loop spans 15 amino acids. The germline gives CDR1 SGDLS, CDR2 YYNGEE. V was clipped by 4 bases and J by 1 base; unmatched bases: 6. The CDR3 bases are TGTGCCAGCAGCTCAAGGACAGGGAGGAACACTGAAGCTTTCTTT. It encodes CASSSRTGRNTEAFF.

The chain couples TRBV4-1 to TRBJ2-5, with a tentative D call TRBD1 (6 bases). Trimming took off 0 bases at V and 5 bases at J, with 13 bases between the two ends. CDR3 size: 15 residues. Per the germline V gene, CDR1 is MGHRA and CDR2 is YSYEKL. The CDR3 protein is CASSQDGGLPETQYF. CDR3 DNA sequence: TGCGCCAGCAGCCAAGATGGGGGCCTCCCGGAGACCCAGTACTTC.

This chain links TRBV30 with TRBJ2-1; 10 bases match TRBD2. V lost 2 bases and J lost 4; bases outside the gene matches: 8. The CDR3 totals 16 residues. Germline CDR1 is GTSNPN and CDR2 is SVGIG (reference sequence). The CDR3 sequence: CAWSTVELAGYNEQFF. DNA of the CDR3: TGTGCCTGGAGTACGGTTGAACTAGCGGGGTACAATGAGCAGTTCTTC.